This T cell receptor (beta chain) was captured in a study of OX40 agonist ivuxolimab in advanced cancers. Clones were sequenced by immunoSEQ multiplex PCR, and TCRdb holds only the in-frame ones, with some missing. Here the sample spans tens of thousands of clones, around nine tenths being singletons. The germline V and J ends were trimmed by 0 bases and 0 bases, with 11 bases remaining between them. Germline V CDR1 and CDR2: SEHNR, FQNEAQ (reference sequence). The CDR3 is 16 residues long. As regards this clone: Its target is not known.

Findings of the study overall: Antigen targets of the expanded peripheral T cells went undetermined.

Material: CD4+ or CD8+ T cells sorted from blood, obtained in a trial of the OX40 agonist ivuxolimab. The rearrangement uses TRBV7-9 and TRBJ2-5; D is perhaps TRBD2 (6 bases). This receptor was identified in an adult with an advanced solid tumor such as melanoma, head and neck, liver or kidney cancer. Written as DNA, the CDR3 is TGTGCCAGCAGCTTAGCGCGTCTAGCGAACCAAGAGACCCAGTACTTC. It codes for CASSLARLANQETQYF.